The table lists the clone carrying this T cell receptor (beta chain) with a few counts. The data were obtained in a study of T cells in Graves' hyperthyroidism and ophthalmopathy. There are 13 residues in the CDR3. CDR1 LNHDA and CDR2 SQIVND come from the germline V gene (reference sequence). The V end was cut by 4 bases, the J end by 9 bases, with 10 bases between. What was amplified from RNA transcripts were TCR beta CDR3 regions. Researchers ran a first-round RT-PCR on the TCR CDR3 using the HTBI primer set. Each CDR3 protein gets one entry after TCRdb re-called the multiplex PCR reads with MiXCR. Found here are some 570,000 distinct CDR3 sequences, over 12% of them singletons; the top ten hold 7% to 9%.

This receptor was obtained from a woman between 18 and 29 years old with Graves' ophthalmopathy. The sequencing input was blood. J is TRBJ1-6 and V is TRBV19, with D possibly matching TRBD1 (6 bases). CDR3 nucleotides: TGTGCCAGTAGTAAAGGGGGAGGTTCACCCCTCCACTTT. It translates to CASSKGGGSPLHF.